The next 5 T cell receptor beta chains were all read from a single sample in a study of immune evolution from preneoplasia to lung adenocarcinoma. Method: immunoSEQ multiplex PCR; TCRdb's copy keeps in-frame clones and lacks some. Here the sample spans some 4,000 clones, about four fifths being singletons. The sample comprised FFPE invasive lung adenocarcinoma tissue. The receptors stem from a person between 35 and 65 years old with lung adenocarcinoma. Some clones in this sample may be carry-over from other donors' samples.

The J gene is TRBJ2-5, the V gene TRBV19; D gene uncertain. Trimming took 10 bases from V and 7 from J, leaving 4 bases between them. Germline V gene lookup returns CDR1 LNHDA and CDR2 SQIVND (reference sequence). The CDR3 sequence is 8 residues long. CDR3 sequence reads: CAKGTQYF. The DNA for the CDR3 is TGTGCCAAGGGGACCCAGTACTTC.

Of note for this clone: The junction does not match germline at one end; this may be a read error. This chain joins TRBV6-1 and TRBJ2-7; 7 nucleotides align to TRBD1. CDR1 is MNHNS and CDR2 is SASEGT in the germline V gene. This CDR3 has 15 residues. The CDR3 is CASSGSGGTSNEQYF. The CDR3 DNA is TGTGCCAGCAGTGGCTCAGGGGGAACCTCCAACGAGCAGTACTTC.

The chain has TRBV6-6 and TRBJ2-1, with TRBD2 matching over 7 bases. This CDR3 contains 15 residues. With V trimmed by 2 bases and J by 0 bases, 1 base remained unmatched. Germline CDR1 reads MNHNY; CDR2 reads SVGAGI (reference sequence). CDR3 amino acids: CASSYGGSSYNEQFF. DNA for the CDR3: TGTGCCAGCAGTTACGGCGGGAGCTCCTACAATGAGCAGTTCTTC.

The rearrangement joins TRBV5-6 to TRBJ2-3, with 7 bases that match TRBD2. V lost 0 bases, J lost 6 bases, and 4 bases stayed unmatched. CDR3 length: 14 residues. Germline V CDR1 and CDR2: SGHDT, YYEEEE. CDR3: CASSLVAGGDTQYF. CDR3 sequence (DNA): TGTGCCAGCAGCTTGGTAGCGGGTGGGGATACGCAGTATTTT.

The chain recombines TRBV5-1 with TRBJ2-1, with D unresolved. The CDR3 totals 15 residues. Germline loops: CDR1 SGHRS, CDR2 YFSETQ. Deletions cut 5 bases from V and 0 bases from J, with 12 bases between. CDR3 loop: CASSSQVSSYNEQFF. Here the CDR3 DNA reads TGCGCCAGCAGTTCCCAGGTTAGCTCCTACAATGAGCAGTTCTTC.